This T cell receptor (beta chain) came from a study of CDR3 diversity in severe acne. Using its own MiXCR run on the PCR reads, TCRdb lists one record per CDR3 protein. The table includes fewer than 100,000 distinct CDR3 sequences, roughly 51% detected once. In its sample, this clonotype was seen a few times. The specimen was blood. The TCR comes from a male donor in good health, without acne.

The CDR3 reads CASSPGGGGSYNEQFF. As DNA, the CDR3 is TGTGCCAGCAGCCCCGGGGGCGGGGGATCCTACAATGAGCAGTTCTTC. The V and J genes are TRBV7-3 and TRBJ2-1; a weak D match, TRBD2 (7 bases). Trimming stripped 5 bases from V and 1 base from J, with 15 bases between. CDR3 length: 16 residues. Germline lookup yields CDR1 SGHTA and CDR2 FQGTGA.